One and the same sample provided the 5 T cell receptor beta chains below, sequenced in a study of early T cells in non-severe SARS-CoV-2 infection. In TCRdb, the 5' RACE reads were re-called with MiXCR into one record per CDR3 protein. The sample yields over 50,000 distinct CDR3 sequences, about a tenth seen once. Sequenced input: whole blood. These receptors were taken from an adult who was a healthcare worker with PCR-confirmed SARS-CoV-2 infection or an uninfected control (not recorded which).

The chain links TRBV19 to TRBJ2-1; the match to TRBD1 covers 7 bases. The CDR3 totals 16 residues. Per the germline V gene, CDR1 is LNHDA and CDR2 is SQIVND (reference sequence). V lost 8 bases, J lost 5 bases, and 15 bases stayed unmatched. In DNA, the CDR3 is TGTGCCAGTGGGGGTCGGGACAGAGGGGAGAACAATGAGCAGTTCTTC. This gives the protein CASGGRDRGENNEQFF.

This clonotype has at least ten counts. The rearrangement uses TRBV12-3 or TRBV12-4 and TRBJ2-2; D is uncertain. V lost 4 bases and J 6 bases, leaving 12 bases between the germline ends. This CDR3 has 14 residues. The CDR3 here is CASSWQVQPGELFF. The CDR3 DNA is TGTGCCAGCAGTTGGCAAGTCCAACCCGGGGAGCTGTTTTTT.

The chain's CDR3 is CSSQGGRGSTDTQYF. The CDR3 DNA is TGCAGCTCACAAGGGGGTAGGGGCTCAACAGATACGCAGTATTTT. V is TRBV29-1 and J is TRBJ2-3, with TRBD1 as a possible D gene (6 bases). Germline CDR1 reads SQVTM; CDR2 reads ANQGSEA. With 8 bases removed from V and 3 bases from J, the gap between germline ends came to 21 bases. The length of the CDR3 is 15 residues.

The V and J genes are TRBV11-3 and TRBJ2-3; 13 bases map to TRBD2. With 5 bases clipped from V and 6 bases from J, the junction kept 8 bases outside the gene matches. In germline, CDR1 is SGHNT, CDR2 YENEEA. CDR3 length: 16 residues. CDR3 amino acids: CASSDGTSGIGDTQYF. CDR3 nucleotides: TGTGCCAGCAGCGATGGGACTAGCGGGATAGGGGATACGCAGTATTTT.

This clonotype occurred many times. This chain connects TRBV5-4 to TRBJ2-5; the D gene is possibly TRBD2 (5 bases). Trimming pared 0 bases from V and 6 bases from J, leaving 12 bases between. CDR3 length equals 14 residues. Germline CDR1 reads SGHNT; CDR2 reads YYREEE (reference sequence). The CDR3 DNA is TGTGCCAGCAGCTTGGATGCGGGTTCCAAGACCCAGTACTTC. Its protein product is CASSLDAGSKTQYF.